The rows below give T cell receptor beta chains drawn from one sample of a study of blood T cell repertoires in COVID-19. Repertoires were generated with immunoSEQ multiplex PCR, while TCRdb's copy carries only in-frame clones and drops some. Here the sample spans more than 150,000 clones, about 90% being singletons. The sample taken for sequencing was peripheral blood. The receptors were sampled from a man aged 55 to 70 with acute or convalescent COVID-19. The CDR3 runs from the conserved cysteine through the conserved F or W. D genes are given only for firm matches. Not all rows give a size; the values are once, few, many and, for expanded clones, a class.

V	length	size	D	J	DNA	CDR3
TRBV5-1	15	-	-	TRBJ2-7	TGCGCCAGCAGCTGGCAGGGGCGAAACTCCTACGAGCAGTACTTC	CASSWQGRNSYEQYF
TRBV7-6	15	-	-	TRBJ1-2	TGTGCCAGCAGCTTGCAAGGACAGCAATTCTATGGCTACACCTTC	CASSLQGQQFYGYTF
TRBV24-1	12	-	-	TRBJ2-1	TGTGCCACCAGCCTCCATACAGGACAGCAGTTCTTC	CATSLHTGQQFF
TRBV30	13	once	-	TRBJ2-1	TGTGCCTGGAGTGTACTAAAGGGAGATGAGCAGTTCTTC	CAWSVLKGDEQFF
TRBV21-1	16	-	-	TRBJ1-4	TGTGCCAGCAGCCAGGTGAGGGGGGGGACTAATGAAAAACTGTTTTTT	CASSQVRGGTNEKLFF
TRBV18	18	-	TRBD2	TRBJ2-3	TGTGCCAGCTCACCAGAGGGGCTAGCGGGGGGCCGGAAAGATACGCAGTATTTT	CASSPEGLAGGRKDTQYF
TRBV11-2	19	once	TRBD2	TRBJ2-1	TGTGCCAGCAGCTTAGATTTCACTAGCGGGGATTCCTCCTACAATGAGCAGTTCTTC	CASSLDFTSGDSSYNEQFF
TRBV28	15	-	TRBD1	TRBJ2-7	TGTGCCAGCAGAATAACAGGGGGGCCGGGCTACGAGCAGTACTTC	CASRITGGPGYEQYF
TRBV7-7	21	-	TRBD1	TRBJ1-2	TGTGCCAGCAGCTCAGGGAAATTAGGAGGGGACAGGGGATCGGCTAACTATGGCTACACCTTC	CASSSGKLGGDRGSANYGYTF
TRBV14	14	-	-	TRBJ1-1	TGTGCCAGCAGCCAAGGAACGTTCTCGGCCGGGGCTTTCTTT	CASSQGTFSAGAFF
TRBV10-3	14	-	TRBD1	TRBJ1-2	TGTGCCATCCGGGCCGCCGCCAGGGGGAACGGCTACACCTTC	CAIRAAARGNGYTF
TRBV5-5	17	once	-	TRBJ2-3	TGTGCCAGCAGCACCAGTGGGGGGACTTGGAGCACAGATACGCAGTATTTT	CASSTSGGTWSTDTQYF
TRBV9	17	few	TRBD2	TRBJ2-5	TGTGCCAGCAGCGTAGGAGGACTAGCGGGGGGACAAGAGACCCAGTACTTC	CASSVGGLAGGQETQYF
TRBV7-9	14	-	-	TRBJ1-2	TGTGCCAGCAGCAACTCAGGGGCTCCATATGGCTACACCTTC	CASSNSGAPYGYTF
TRBV10-3	13	once	TRBD2	TRBJ2-5	TGTGCCATCAGTGATGGGGGGGTAGAGACCCAGTACTTC	CAISDGGVETQYF
TRBV5-6	16	-	TRBD1	TRBJ2-1	TGTGCCAGCAGCTTGGGTTTCCGGGACAGACGGGATGAGCAGTTCTTC	CASSLGFRDRRDEQFF
TRBV3-1/TRBV3-2	15	-	-	TRBJ2-5	TGTGCCAGCAGCCACTCAGACTCACCAGAAGAGACCCAGTACTTC	CASSHSDSPEETQYF
TRBV7-9	15	few	TRBD2	TRBJ2-7	TGTGCCAGCAGCCCAAGCGGGGGGGCCTCCTACGAGCAGTACTTC	CASSPSGGASYEQYF
TRBV2	13	-	-	TRBJ1-2	TGTGCCAGCAGTGAGCCGACAGGCCATGGCTACACCTTC	CASSEPTGHGYTF
TRBV5-1	15	-	-	TRBJ2-5	TGCGCCAGCAGCAAGCAATTCACAGAACAAGAGACCCAGTACTTC	CASSKQFTEQETQYF
TRBV6-9	14	-	TRBD1	TRBJ1-2	TGTGCCAGCCCGGACAGGGGCTTTAACTATGGCTACACCTTC	CASPDRGFNYGYTF
TRBV7-2	14	once	TRBD1	TRBJ2-5	TGTGCCAGCAGCTCAGGGGGCCTGAGAGAGACCCAGTACTTC	CASSSGGLRETQYF
TRBV7-8	16	few	-	TRBJ1-5	TGTGCCAGCAGCTTAGCGGGAGGCGGCGGCAATCAGCCCCAGCATTTT	CASSLAGGGGNQPQHF
TRBV6-5	14	-	-	TRBJ1-3	TGTGCCAGTAGGGCAGGACACTCTGGAAACACCATATATTTT	CASRAGHSGNTIYF
TRBV2	11	-	TRBD2	TRBJ2-7	TGTGCCAGCAGTTTCGGACCGGGAGGGTACTTC	CASSFGPGGYF
TRBV5-1	15	-	TRBD1	TRBJ2-7	TGCGCCAGCAGCTTGGGCGGACAGGGCTTATACGAGCAGTACTTC	CASSLGGQGLYEQYF
TRBV6-5	13	-	-	TRBJ1-1	TGTGCCAGCAAAGACAAGCTGTGGACTGAAGCTTTCTTT	CASKDKLWTEAFF
TRBV19	16	-	TRBD1	TRBJ2-3	TGTGCCAGTAGAAACACAGGGGGCGTTCTGGCAGATACGCAGTATTTT	CASRNTGGVLADTQYF
TRBV7-9	14	once	-	TRBJ2-2	TGTGCCAGCAGCTTAGCGGCTTCACATGGGGAGCTGTTTTTT	CASSLAASHGELFF
TRBV7-9	14	few	TRBD1	TRBJ1-6	TGTGCCAGCTGCCCCGACAGGGAAAGTTCACCCCTCCACTTT	CASCPDRESSPLHF
TRBV19	13	-	-	TRBJ1-1	TGTGCCAGTAGTACACAACTGAACACTGAAGCTTTCTTT	CASSTQLNTEAFF
TRBV7-9	14	-	-	TRBJ1-2	TGTGCCAGCAGCTCGTTAACAGGGAACTATGGCTACACCTTC	CASSSLTGNYGYTF
TRBV5-1	14	-	TRBD1	TRBJ1-2	TGCGCCAGCAGCTCACACCAGGGGGGAGGTGGCTACACCTTC	CASSSHQGGGGYTF
TRBV7-2	17	-	TRBD1	TRBJ1-2	TGTGCCAGCAGCGTTACAGGGGGCGCGGGCTCCAGCTATGGCTACACCTTC	CASSVTGGAGSSYGYTF
TRBV3-1/TRBV3-2	16	-	TRBD1	TRBJ1-2	TGTGCCAGCAGCCGGAGACAGGGTGTGGGGATATATGGCTACACCTTC	CASSRRQGVGIYGYTF
TRBV6-4	16	-	-	TRBJ1-2	TGTGCCAGCAGTCTCCACCTCGAGCCACAGGGATCTGGCTACACCTTC	CASSLHLEPQGSGYTF
TRBV15	20	-	-	TRBJ2-7	TGTGCCACCAGCAGAGATAGATTGGGGCAGGCCCCTAATAGCTCCTACGAGCAGTACTTC	CATSRDRLGQAPNSSYEQYF